This T cell receptor (beta chain) was sequenced in a study of blood T cell repertoires in COVID-19. Original handling: It was from reference gene primer amplification that nucleated cell counts were estimated. The assay was immunoSEQ multiplex PCR, and TCRdb's table has in-frame clones only and misses some. V and J calls and clone size come straight from that table; D and trimming were deduced from the DNA. This table holds about 220,000 clones, around 80% found once. The CDR3 loop spans 15 amino acids. Germline CDR1 and CDR2: SGHRS and YFSETQ. V was pared by 5 bases and J by 2 bases, with 15 bases between.

The TCR comes from a woman in her 70s with acute or convalescent COVID-19. The chain recombines TRBV5-1 with TRBJ2-3, with D possibly being TRBD1 (6 bases). Sample: peripheral blood. Written as DNA, the CDR3 is TGCGCCAGCAGGGACGGACAGAAGACCACAGATACGCAGTATTTT. It translates to CASRDGQKTTDTQYF.